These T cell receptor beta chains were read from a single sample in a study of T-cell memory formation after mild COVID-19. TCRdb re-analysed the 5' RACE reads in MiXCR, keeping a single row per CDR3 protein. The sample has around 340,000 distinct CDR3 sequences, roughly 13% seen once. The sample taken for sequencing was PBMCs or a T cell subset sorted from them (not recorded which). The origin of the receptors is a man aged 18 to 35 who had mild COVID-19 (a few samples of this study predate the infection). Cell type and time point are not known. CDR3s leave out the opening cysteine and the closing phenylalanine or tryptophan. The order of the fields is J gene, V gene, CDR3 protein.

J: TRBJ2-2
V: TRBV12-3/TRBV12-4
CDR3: ATSEGAGAPNTGELF

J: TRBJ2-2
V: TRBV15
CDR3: ATSRGVRAGELF

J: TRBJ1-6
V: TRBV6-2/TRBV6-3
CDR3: ASSYERLQGARNSPLH

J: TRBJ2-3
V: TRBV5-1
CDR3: ASIAGQGGTDTQY

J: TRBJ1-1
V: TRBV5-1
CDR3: ASSLRGTGVRKMNTEAF

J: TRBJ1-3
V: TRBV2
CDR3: ASSEQGLSSGNTIY

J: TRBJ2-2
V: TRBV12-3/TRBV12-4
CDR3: ASRQGLTGELF

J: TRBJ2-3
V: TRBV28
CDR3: ASSSALAANTDTQY

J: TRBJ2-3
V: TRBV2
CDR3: ASTGRDRADTQY

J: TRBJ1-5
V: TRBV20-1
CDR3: SAQAGGGQPQH

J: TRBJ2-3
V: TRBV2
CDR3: ASSDPLADSTDTQY

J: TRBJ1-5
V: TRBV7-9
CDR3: ASSLSFNQPQH

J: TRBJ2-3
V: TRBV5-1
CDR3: ASSPGLAGDTDTQY

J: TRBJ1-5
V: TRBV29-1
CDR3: SVLRDPNQPQH

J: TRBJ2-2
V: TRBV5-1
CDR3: ASSFLAGYSNTGELF

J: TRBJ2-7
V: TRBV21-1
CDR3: ATGAKQY

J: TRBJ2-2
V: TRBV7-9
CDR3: ASSLRGDGELF

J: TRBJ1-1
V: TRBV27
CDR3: ASSFRGIRNTEAF

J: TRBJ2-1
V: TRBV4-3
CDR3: ASSQMSGSVAQF

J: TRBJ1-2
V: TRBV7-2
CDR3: ASSPRDRDYGYT

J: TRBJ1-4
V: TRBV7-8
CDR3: ASTWRAATNEKLF

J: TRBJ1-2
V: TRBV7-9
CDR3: ASRSHHLAGQGDYGYT

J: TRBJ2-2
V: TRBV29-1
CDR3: SVGAARNTGELF

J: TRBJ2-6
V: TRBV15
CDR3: ATSTGSSGANVLT

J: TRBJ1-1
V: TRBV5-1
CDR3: ASSWTRDSGSEAF

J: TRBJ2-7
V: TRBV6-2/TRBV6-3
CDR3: ASRGARLGQGVDEQY

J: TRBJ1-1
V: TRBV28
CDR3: ASSFRGYEAF

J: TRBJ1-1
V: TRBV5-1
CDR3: ASSLAEGAGGTEAF

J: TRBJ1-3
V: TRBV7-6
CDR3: ASSSNVLRRGNTIY

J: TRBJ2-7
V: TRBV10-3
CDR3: AAGHSYEQY

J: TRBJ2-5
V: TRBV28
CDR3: ASSGRDQETQY

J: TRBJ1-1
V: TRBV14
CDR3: ASSQGRGWGTEAF

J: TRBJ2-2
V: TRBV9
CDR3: ASSVGTNTGELF

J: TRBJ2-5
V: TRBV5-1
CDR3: ASSSGHGQETQY

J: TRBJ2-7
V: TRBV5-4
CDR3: ASSPGPSANLYEQY

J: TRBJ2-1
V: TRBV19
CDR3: ASGGGTGYNEQF

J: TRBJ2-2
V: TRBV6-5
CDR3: ASTSRIDRGHTGELF

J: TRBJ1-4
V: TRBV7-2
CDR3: ASSPAGGGEKLF

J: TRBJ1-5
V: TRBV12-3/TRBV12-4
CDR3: ASSPPAGGFNQPQH

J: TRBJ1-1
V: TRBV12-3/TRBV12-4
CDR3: ASNLGDTEAF

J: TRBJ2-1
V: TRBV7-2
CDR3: ASSSEPGGSYNEQF